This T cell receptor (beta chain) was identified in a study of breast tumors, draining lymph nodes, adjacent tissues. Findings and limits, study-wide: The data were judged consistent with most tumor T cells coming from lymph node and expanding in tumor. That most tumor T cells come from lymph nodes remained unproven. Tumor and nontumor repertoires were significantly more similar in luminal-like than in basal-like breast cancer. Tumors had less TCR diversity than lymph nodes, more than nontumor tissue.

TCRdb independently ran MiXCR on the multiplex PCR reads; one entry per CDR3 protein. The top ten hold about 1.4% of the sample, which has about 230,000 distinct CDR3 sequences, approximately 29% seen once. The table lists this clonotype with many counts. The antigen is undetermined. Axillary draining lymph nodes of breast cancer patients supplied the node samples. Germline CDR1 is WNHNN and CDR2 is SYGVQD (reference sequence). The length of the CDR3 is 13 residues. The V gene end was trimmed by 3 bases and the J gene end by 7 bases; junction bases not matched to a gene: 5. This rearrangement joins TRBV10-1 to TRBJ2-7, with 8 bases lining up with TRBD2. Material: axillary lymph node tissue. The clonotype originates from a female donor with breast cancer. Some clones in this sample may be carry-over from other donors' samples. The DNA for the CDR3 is TGCGCCAGCAGTGAAGCGGGAGTAAGAGAGCAGTACTTC. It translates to CASSEAGVREQYF.